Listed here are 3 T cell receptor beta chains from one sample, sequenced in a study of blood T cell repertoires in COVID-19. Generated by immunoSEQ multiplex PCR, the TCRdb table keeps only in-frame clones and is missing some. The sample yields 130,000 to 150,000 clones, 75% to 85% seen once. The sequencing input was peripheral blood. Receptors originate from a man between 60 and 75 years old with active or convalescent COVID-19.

The CDR3, as DNA: TGCGCCAGCAGCCAGACTGCTTCCTACGAGCAGTACTTC. Amino acids: CASSQTASYEQYF. The chain has TRBV5-1 and TRBJ2-7, with D hard to call. The CDR3 runs to 13 residues. Germline CDR1 is SGHRS and CDR2 is YFSETQ. The V and J ends lost 4 bases and 1 base respectively, with 9 bases between them.

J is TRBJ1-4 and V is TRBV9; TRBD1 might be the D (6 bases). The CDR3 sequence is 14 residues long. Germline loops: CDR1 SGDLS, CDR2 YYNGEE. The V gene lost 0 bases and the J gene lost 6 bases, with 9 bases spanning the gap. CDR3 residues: CASSVAGDDEKLFF. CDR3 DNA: TGTGCCAGCAGCGTAGCAGGGGATGATGAAAAACTGTTTTTT.

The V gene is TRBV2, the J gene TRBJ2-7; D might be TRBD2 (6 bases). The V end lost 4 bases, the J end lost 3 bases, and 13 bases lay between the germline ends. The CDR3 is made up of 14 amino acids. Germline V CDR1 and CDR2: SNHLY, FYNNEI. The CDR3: CASSGAGRDYEQYF. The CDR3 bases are TGTGCCAGCAGTGGTGCGGGACGAGACTACGAGCAGTACTTC. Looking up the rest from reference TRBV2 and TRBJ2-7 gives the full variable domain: EPEVTQTPSHQVTQMGQEVILRCVPISNHLYFYWYRQILGQKVEFLVSFYNNEISEKSEIFDDQFSVERPDGSNFTLKIRSTKLEDSAMYFCASSGAGRDYEQYFGPGTRLTVT.